The 14 T cell receptor beta chains below come from one sample, sequenced in a study of immune heterogeneity within non-small cell lung tumors. In a multiplex PCR, 32 V and 13 J primers amplified TCR beta CDR3. TCRdb analysed the multiplex PCR reads with MiXCR anew, one entry per CDR3 protein. Of roughly 12,000 distinct CDR3 sequences detected, around a fifth appear once; the ten largest clones hold around 4.3%. Template input, which was bulk tumor genomic DNA, totaled roughly 540 ng per sample. Several far-apart biopsies were taken per primary tumor during surgery. Patients underwent curative surgery for non-small cell lung cancer (untreated and newly diagnosed). The sample consisted of lung tumor tissue. These receptor sequences come from a man in his 60s with non-small cell lung cancer.

This clonotype is classed as medium-sized. The J gene is TRBJ1-6, the V gene TRBV6-1; D may be TRBD1 (5 bases). Germline CDR1 MNHNS, CDR2 SASEGT. This CDR3 contains 14 residues. V shed 6 bases and J shed 7 bases, with 13 bases lying between them. The CDR3 here is CASRRTSGNSPLHF. The CDR3 DNA is TGTGCCAGCAGAAGGACTTCAGGGAATTCACCCCTCCACTTT.

The genes are TRBV9 and TRBJ1-1, with D possibly being TRBD1 (6 bases). Germline CDR1 is SGDLS and CDR2 is YYNGEE. The CDR3 loop spans 15 amino acids. Trimming took 2 bases from V and 4 from J, leaving 15 bases between them. The DNA of the CDR3 is TGTGCCAGCAGCGTCACAACAGGGCCGGCCACTGAAGCTTTCTTT. As protein: CASSVTTGPATEAFF.

The chain couples TRBV10-3 to TRBJ2-1; perhaps TRBD1 as D (6 bases). Trimming left V 8 bases short and J 2 bases short, with 10 bases between. The CDR3 runs to 13 residues. The germline CDR1 and CDR2 sequences are ENHRY and SYGVKD. This CDR3 is CAIGQKAYNEQFF. The DNA for the CDR3 is TGTGCCATCGGACAGAAGGCCTACAATGAGCAGTTCTTC.

In its sample, this clonotype was seen many times. V is TRBV5-1 and J is TRBJ1-5, with D unclear. With 0 bases removed from V and 5 bases from J, the gap between germline ends came to 9 bases. Germline V gene lookup returns CDR1 SGHRS and CDR2 YFSETQ. This CDR3 region has 14 residues. Here the CDR3 reads CASSLDPRYQPQHF. CDR3 DNA: TGCGCCAGCAGCTTGGACCCGAGATATCAGCCCCAGCATTTT.

The genes are TRBV28 and TRBJ1-1; the D is unclear. The CDR3 runs to 10 residues. CDR1 and CDR2 (germline): MDHEN, SYDVKM. Trimming cost V 10 bases and J 1 base, with 4 bases left between them. In DNA form, the CDR3 reads TGTGCCACCGGGAACACTGAAGCTTTCTTT. Its translation: CATGNTEAFF. Based on the CDR3 plus reference TRBV28 and TRBJ1-1, the full variable domain is DVKVTQSSRYLVKRTGEKVFLECVQDMDHENMFWYRQDPGLGLRLIYFSYDVKMKEKGDIPEGYSVSREKKERFSLILESASTNQTSMYLCATGNTEAFFGQGTRLTVV.

About this clonotype: This clone may be a read error of a much larger clone one base away. The J gene is TRBJ2-7, the V gene TRBV2; 10 bases fit TRBD1. The germline V gene has CDR1 SNHLY and CDR2 FYNNEI. The CDR3 is 14 residues long. Germline trimming cut 6 bases from V and 10 bases from J; bases unmatched to any gene: 12. The CDR3 loop is CASRAGTGDGDQYF. The CDR3 DNA reads TGTGCCAGCAGGGCCGGGACAGGGGATGGCGATCAGTACTTC.

The chain is built from TRBV19 and TRBJ1-4; TRBD1 might be the D (5 bases). CDR1 and CDR2 (germline): LNHDA, SQIVND (reference sequence). The CDR3 has 16 amino acids. V was trimmed by 3 bases and J by 7 bases, leaving 18 bases between them. CDR3 DNA: TGTGCCAGTAGTATCGGTCCCGGGACCGAGAGTGAAAAACTGTTTTTT. Translation gives CASSIGPGTESEKLFF.

The chain is built from TRBV11-3 and TRBJ2-6, with D unclear. V was cut by 1 base and J by 3 bases, with 10 bases left in between. The CDR3 is 16 residues long. Germline assignment: CDR1 SGHNT and CDR2 YENEEA. CDR3 in amino acids: CASSLVGFLGANVLTF. In DNA, the CDR3 is TGTGCCAGCAGCTTAGTGGGGTTCCTTGGGGCCAACGTCCTGACTTTC.

In its sample, this clonotype was seen a few times. V usage is TRBV18 and J usage is TRBJ1-6; 10 bases fit TRBD1. In germline, CDR1 is KGHSH, CDR2 LQKENI. The CDR3 sequence is 18 residues long. After removal of 3 bases from V and 8 bases from J, the junction contained 13 bases not matched to a gene. The CDR3 here is CASSPLILLGTGDSPLHF. The CDR3 DNA is TGTGCCAGCTCACCTTTGATCCTCCTGGGGACAGGGGATTCACCCCTCCACTTT. The complete variable domain, with remaining parts taken from reference TRBV18 and TRBJ1-6, reads NAGVMQNPRHLVRRRGQEARLRCSPMKGHSHVYWYRQLPEEGLKFMVYLQKENIIDESGMPKERFSAEFPKEGPSILRIQQVVRGDSAAYFCASSPLILLGTGDSPLHFGNGTRLTVT.

Concerning this clonotype: This may arise from a read error, as a much more abundant clone is one base away. The V gene is TRBV20-1, the J gene TRBJ1-4; unclear D gene. Germline V gene lookup returns CDR1 DFQATT and CDR2 SNEGSKA (reference sequence). The CDR3 is made up of 14 amino acids. The CDR3 spells CSVRDSSDGEKLFF. CDR3 nucleotide sequence: TGCAGTGTTAGAGATTCATCTGATGGGGAAAAACTGTTTTTT.

The chain employs TRBV29-1 and TRBJ1-1; D gene unclear. Deletions cut 4 bases from V and 1 base from J, with 10 bases between. Germline CDR1 and CDR2: SQVTM and ANQGSEA. The CDR3 contains 13 residues. The CDR3 DNA reads as TGCAGCGTTGCGGGCCTGAGGAACACTGAAGCTTTCTTT. This translates into CSVAGLRNTEAFF.

By proportion, this clonotype is medium-sized. The chain couples TRBV28 to TRBJ2-3; D might be TRBD2 (6 bases). There are 16 residues in the CDR3. Germline assignment: CDR1 MDHEN and CDR2 SYDVKM. V was clipped by 8 bases and J by 0 bases, with 18 bases between them. The DNA of the CDR3 is TGTGCCAGCCCCCCGGTGGGGGACTGGAGCACAGATACGCAGTATTTT. This encodes CASPPVGDWSTDTQYF. Based on the CDR3 plus reference TRBV28 and TRBJ2-3, the full variable domain is DVKVTQSSRYLVKRTGEKVFLECVQDMDHENMFWYRQDPGLGLRLIYFSYDVKMKEKGDIPEGYSVSREKKERFSLILESASTNQTSMYLCASPPVGDWSTDTQYFGPGTRLTVL.

This rearrangement joins TRBV18 to TRBJ2-2, with D hard to call. The CDR3 contains 18 residues. Germline V gives CDR1 KGHSH, CDR2 LQKENI. The ends were cut back, 3 bases at V and 0 bases at J, with 17 bases in the middle. The DNA of the CDR3 is TGTGCCAGCTCACCTCGCCCTTTAGCAGGAACGAACACCGGGGAGCTGTTTTTT. This sequence encodes CASSPRPLAGTNTGELFF.

By its share, this clonotype is medium-sized. The chain employs TRBV25-1 and TRBJ1-5, with D unresolved. The CDR3 loop spans 14 amino acids. CDR1 and CDR2 from the germline V gene are MGHDK and SYGVNS. The V end lost 4 bases, the J end lost 3 bases, and 10 bases lay between the germline ends. The CDR3 sequence is CASSAPGPNQPQHF. DNA of the CDR3: TGTGCCAGCAGTGCCCCAGGTCCCAATCAGCCCCAGCATTTT.